A single sample gave rise to the 22 T cell receptor beta chains below, sequenced in a study of control samples from healthy donors and cancer patients. Libraries were prepared by immunoSEQ multiplex PCR; TCRdb keeps only in-frame clonotypes and omits some of them. The sample has some 140,000 clones, about 94% seen once. The sequencing input was blood. The receptors stem from a man aged 35-49 years in good health.

In its sample, this clone was seen a few times. CDR3 sequence (DNA): TGTGCCAGCAGCTTCCTGGGGGCCTACGAGCAGTACTTC. Translating it yields CASSFLGAYEQYF. The rearrangement joins TRBV7-2 to TRBJ2-7; D is possibly TRBD1 or TRBD2 (5 bases each). The CDR3 consists of 13 residues. CDR1 is SGHTA and CDR2 is FQGNSA in the germline V gene. V was cut by 3 bases and J by 2 bases, with 8 bases left in between.

J is TRBJ1-4 and V is TRBV18, with D maybe TRBD1 (5 bases). The germline V and J ends were trimmed by 2 bases and 4 bases, with 5 bases remaining between them. This CDR3 is 13 amino acids long. Germline CDR1 KGHSH, CDR2 LQKENI. CDR3 protein: CASSPGGNEKLFF. In DNA, the CDR3 is TGTGCCAGCTCACCAGGGGGTAATGAAAAACTGTTTTTT.

Only one count was recorded for this clone. The chain carries TRBV4-1 and TRBJ2-3; D remains unclear. The CDR3 runs to 14 residues. Germline V CDR1 and CDR2: MGHRA, YSYEKL. Between the trimmed V and J ends, which lost 3 bases and 4 bases, there was a span of 11 bases. The CDR3 here is CASSQAAVADTQYF. CDR3 in DNA: TGCGCCAGCAGCCAGGCGGCGGTCGCAGATACGCAGTATTTT.

The J gene is TRBJ2-1, the V gene TRBV27; no reliable D call. Germline CDR1 MNHEY, CDR2 SMNVEV (reference sequence). With 3 bases removed from V and 9 bases from J, the gap between germline ends came to 12 bases. The CDR3 runs to 13 residues. For the CDR3, the DNA is TGTGCCAGCAGTTTTGGTGTGGGGTCTGAGCAGTTCTTC. Amino acids: CASSFGVGSEQFF.

The chain couples TRBV19 to TRBJ1-2, with no clear D. The CDR3 runs to 13 residues. The V end lost 4 bases, the J end lost 4 bases, and 10 bases lay between the germline ends. Germline CDR1 is LNHDA and CDR2 is SQIVND (reference sequence). The CDR3 is CASSTVPAYGYTF. CDR3 nucleotides: TGTGCCAGTAGTACTGTTCCGGCCTATGGCTACACCTTC.

J is TRBJ1-1 and V is TRBV7-6; no clear D gene. Trimming took 1 base from V and 6 from J, leaving 6 bases between them. The germline gives CDR1 SGHVS, CDR2 FNYEAQ. The CDR3 runs 12 residues. The CDR3 here is CASSLEGAEAFF. CDR3 coding DNA: TGTGCCAGCAGCTTAGAGGGAGCTGAAGCTTTCTTT.

This chain uses TRBV4-3 with TRBJ1-5; D not resolved. CDR3 size: 13 residues. Germline CDR1 reads LGHNA; CDR2 reads YSLEER. V was shortened by 3 bases and J by 1 base, with 4 bases between the two germline ends. This CDR3 reads CASSQGSNQPQHF. For the CDR3, the DNA is TGCGCCAGCAGCCAGGGCAGCAATCAGCCCCAGCATTTT.

The V call is TRBV6-5, the J call TRBJ1-1; D possibly corresponds to TRBD1 (5 bases). V gave up 7 bases and J gave up 1 base, with 13 bases separating them. From germline, CDR1 is MNHEY and CDR2 SVGAGI. The CDR3 loop spans 14 amino acids. The CDR3 here is CASIRRGQNTEAFF. In nucleotides, the CDR3 is TGTGCCAGCATTAGAAGGGGCCAGAACACTGAAGCTTTCTTT.

The gene calls are TRBV5-1 and TRBJ2-3; 11 positions match TRBD2. CDR3 length: 16 amino acids. Per the germline V gene, CDR1 is SGHRS and CDR2 is YFSETQ. V dropped 4 bases and J dropped 6; count of bases not matched to a gene: 10. As DNA, the CDR3 is TGCGCCAGCAGCCTGTTAGCGGGGGGGAAATTGGATACGCAGTATTTT. Protein sequence: CASSLLAGGKLDTQYF.

The rearrangement links TRBV30 to TRBJ1-2, with D hard to call. The V and J ends lost 0 bases and 5 bases respectively, with 13 bases between them. The CDR3 covers 14 residues. Germline CDR1 GTSNPN, CDR2 SVGIG (reference sequence). The CDR3 reads CAWSVEGTRYGYTF. Here the CDR3 DNA reads TGTGCCTGGAGTGTAGAGGGCACGAGGTATGGCTACACCTTC.

Note on this clone: This CDR3 is also generated by other DNA sequences in the sample. The chain is built from TRBV5-1 and TRBJ1-1; D is uncertain. The germline gives CDR1 SGHRS, CDR2 YFSETQ. The CDR3 runs to 12 residues. V was pared by 4 bases and J by 7 bases, with 11 bases between. CDR3 residues: CASSQQGLEAFF. The CDR3 bases are TGCGCCAGCAGCCAACAAGGGCTTGAAGCTTTCTTT. The whole variable domain, remainder taken from reference TRBV5-1 and TRBJ1-1, is KAGVTQTPRYLIKTRGQQVTLSCSPISGHRSVSWYQQTPGQGLQFLFEYFSETQRNKGNFPGRFSGRQFSNSRSEMNVSTLELGDSALYLCASSQQGLEAFFGQGTRLTVV.

This chain joins TRBV7-9 and TRBJ1-1; D is unclear. Trimming stripped 5 bases from V and 7 bases from J, with 8 bases between. Germline V lookup: CDR1 SEHNR, CDR2 FQNEAQ (reference sequence). This CDR3 is built from 11 residues. Written as DNA, the CDR3 is TGTGCCAGCAGCCCGCAGAATGAAGCTTTCTTT. Translating it yields CASSPQNEAFF. The full variable domain, its missing parts supplied by reference TRBV7-9 and TRBJ1-1, is DTGVSQNPRHKITKRGQNVTFRCDPISEHNRLYWYRQTLGQGPEFLTYFQNEAQLEKSRLLSDRFSAERPKGSFSTLEIQRTEQGDSAMYLCASSPQNEAFFGQGTRLTVV.

CDR3 protein: CASSPSPSTEAFF. The CDR3 nucleotides are TGTGCCAGCAGCCCCAGCCCCAGCACTGAAGCTTTCTTT. The chain is built from TRBV6-5 and TRBJ1-1; D is ambiguous. V lost 6 bases to trimming and J lost 4 bases, with 12 bases between them. Per germline, CDR1 MNHEY and CDR2 SVGAGI. This CDR3 is 13 amino acids long.

The CDR3 region has the DNA TGTGCCAGCAGTGAAGGTATGGAGAGCTACACCTTC. Translating it yields CASSEGMESYTF. The chain employs TRBV2 and TRBJ1-2; unclear D gene. Germline CDR1 reads SNHLY; CDR2 reads FYNNEI. The CDR3 length is 12 residues. V lost 1 base and J 9 bases, leaving 9 bases between the germline ends.

V is TRBV25-1 and J is TRBJ2-7; maybe TRBD2 (6 bases). The CDR3 is 14 residues long. Between the trimmed V and J ends, which lost 4 bases and 0 bases, there was a span of 10 bases. Germline V gene lookup returns CDR1 MGHDK and CDR2 SYGVNS. The CDR3 region is CASSGGGVSYEQYF. CDR3 in DNA: TGTGCCAGCAGTGGGGGCGGGGTCTCCTACGAGCAGTACTTC.

The V call is TRBV10-3, the J call TRBJ2-7, with D possibly TRBD1 on 6 matching bases. V dropped 4 bases and J dropped 3 bases, with 13 bases sitting between them. The CDR3 contains 14 residues. Germline values: CDR1 ENHRY, CDR2 SYGVKD. CDR3 bases: TGTGCCATCAGTGGCCAGGACAGAAACTACGAGCAGTACTTC. Its translation: CAISGQDRNYEQYF.

V is TRBV2 and J is TRBJ1-1; 7 nucleotides agree with TRBD1. V was clipped by 5 bases and J by 1 base; unmatched bases: 7. Germline loops: CDR1 SNHLY, CDR2 FYNNEI. The CDR3 is 15 residues long. This chain's CDR3 is CASSLNRDRNTEAFF. The CDR3 DNA is TGTGCCAGCAGTCTTAACCGGGACAGGAACACTGAAGCTTTCTTT. Drawing the rest from reference TRBV2 and TRBJ1-1, the complete variable domain is EPEVTQTPSHQVTQMGQEVILRCVPISNHLYFYWYRQILGQKVEFLVSFYNNEISEKSEIFDDQFSVERPDGSNFTLKIRSTKLEDSAMYFCASSLNRDRNTEAFFGQGTRLTVV.

The chain is built from TRBV29-1 and TRBJ1-1, with D possibly being TRBD1 (5 bases). Per the germline V gene, CDR1 is SQVTM and CDR2 is ANQGSEA. The CDR3 is 15 amino acids. Trimming stripped 0 bases from V and 2 bases from J, with 13 bases between. CDR3 amino acids: CSVEEGRGGNTEAFF. The CDR3 DNA follows: TGCAGCGTTGAAGAGGGACGGGGGGGAAACACTGAAGCTTTCTTT.

The V gene is TRBV27, the J gene TRBJ1-1; maybe TRBD1 (5 bases). V lost 2 bases to trimming and J lost 11 bases, with 15 bases between them. Germline V gene sequence: CDR1 MNHEY, CDR2 SMNVEV (reference sequence). The CDR3 consists of 13 residues. In DNA, the CDR3 is TGTGCCAGCAGTTTAAGGCAGGGCCTCCAGGCTTTCTTT. Translation gives CASSLRQGLQAFF.

The chain has TRBV27 and TRBJ1-2; D ambiguous. The CDR3 extends over 13 amino acids. CDR1 and CDR2 from the germline V gene are MNHEY and SMNVEV (reference sequence). Trimming removed 5 bases at V and 2 bases at J, with 9 bases between. CDR3 amino acids: CASSPVENYGYTF. The CDR3 nucleotides read TGTGCCAGCAGTCCGGTCGAGAACTATGGCTACACCTTC.

The chain is built from TRBV10-3 and TRBJ1-4; the D is unclear. The CDR3 consists of 17 residues. The germline V and J ends were trimmed by 4 bases and 3 bases, with 18 bases remaining between them. Germline-derived CDR1 and CDR2 are ENHRY and SYGVKD. CDR3 amino acids: CAISAEGGFAPNEKLFF. The CDR3 nucleotides read TGTGCCATCAGTGCGGAAGGAGGGTTTGCCCCTAATGAAAAACTGTTTTTT.

This chain uses TRBV18 with TRBJ1-2; D may be TRBD1 (6 bases). Germline CDR1 KGHSH, CDR2 LQKENI. The CDR3 loop spans 16 amino acids. Trimming took 0 bases from V and 8 from J, leaving 19 bases between them. CDR3 sequence: CASSPPGAGTNRGYTF. CDR3 bases: TGTGCCAGCTCACCACCGGGAGCAGGGACAAATAGGGGCTACACCTTC.